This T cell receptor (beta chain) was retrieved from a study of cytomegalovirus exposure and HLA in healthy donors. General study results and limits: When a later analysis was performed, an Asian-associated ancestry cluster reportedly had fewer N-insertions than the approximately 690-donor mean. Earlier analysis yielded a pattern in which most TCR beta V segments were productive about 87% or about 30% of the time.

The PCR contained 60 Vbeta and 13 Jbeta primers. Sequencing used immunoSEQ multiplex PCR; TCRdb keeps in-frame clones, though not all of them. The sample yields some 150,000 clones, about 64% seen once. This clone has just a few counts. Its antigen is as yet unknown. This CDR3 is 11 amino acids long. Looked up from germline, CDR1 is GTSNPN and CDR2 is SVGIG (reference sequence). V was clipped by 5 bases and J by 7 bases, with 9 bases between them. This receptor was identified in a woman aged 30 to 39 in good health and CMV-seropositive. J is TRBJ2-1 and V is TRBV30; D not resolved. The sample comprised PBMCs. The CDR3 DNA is TGTGCCTGGGGGTGGGCGAATGAGCAGTTCTTC. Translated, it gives CAWGWANEQFF.